Sequencing of this T cell receptor (beta chain) was carried out in a study of CD8 T cells in Susac syndrome. This clonotype was observed once. The V gene end was trimmed by 0 bases and the J gene end by 7 bases; junction bases not matched to a gene: 7. Looked up from germline, CDR1 is SGDLS and CDR2 is YYNGEE. The CDR3 has 16 residues. The RNA, about 0.45 to 1 ug, was put through reverse transcription using random hexamers. The TCR beta CDR3 was amplified by immunoSEQ multiplex PCR across 54 Vbeta, 13 Jbeta. Each CDR3 protein gets one entry after TCRdb re-called the immunoSEQ multiplex PCR reads with MiXCR. The sample carries 150,000 to 200,000 distinct CDR3 sequences, around 93% recorded once.

Sequenced: CD4+ T cells from PBMCs. The chain joins TRBV9 to TRBJ1-6, with 7 bases matching TRBD1. This receptor was taken from a human donor in good health. Here the CDR3 DNA reads TGTGCCAGCAGCGTAGACCCACAGGGGACCAATTCACCCCTCCACTTT. It is translated as CASSVDPQGTNSPLHF.